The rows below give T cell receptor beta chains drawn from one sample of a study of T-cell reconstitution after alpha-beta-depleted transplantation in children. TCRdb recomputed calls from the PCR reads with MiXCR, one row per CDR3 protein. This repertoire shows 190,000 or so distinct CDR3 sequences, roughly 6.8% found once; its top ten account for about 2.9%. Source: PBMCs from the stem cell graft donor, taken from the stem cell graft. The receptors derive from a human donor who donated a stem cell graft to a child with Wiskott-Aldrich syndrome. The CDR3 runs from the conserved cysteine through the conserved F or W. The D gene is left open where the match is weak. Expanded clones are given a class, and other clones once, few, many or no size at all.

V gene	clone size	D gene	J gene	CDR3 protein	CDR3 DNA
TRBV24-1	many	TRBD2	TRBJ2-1	CATSDRTSGRLNEQFF	TGTGCCACCAGTGATAGGACTAGCGGGAGGTTGAATGAGCAGTTCTTC
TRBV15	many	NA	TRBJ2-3	CATSRGGDTQYF	TGTGCCACCAGCAGAGGGGGAGATACGCAGTATTTT
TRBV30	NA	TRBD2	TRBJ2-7	CAWSVNRGGGTTYEQYF	TGTGCCTGGAGTGTAAATAGAGGCGGCGGGACTACCTACGAGCAGTACTTC
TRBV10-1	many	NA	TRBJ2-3	CASSESPGNTDTQYF	TGCGCCAGCAGTGAGTCGCCAGGAAACACAGATACGCAGTATTTT
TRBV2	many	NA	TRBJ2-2	CASSGNGRVTGELFF	TGTGCCAGCAGTGGGAACGGCAGGGTAACCGGGGAGCTGTTTTTT
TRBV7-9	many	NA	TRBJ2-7	CASSSKFAYEQYF	TGTGCCAGCAGCTCCAAGTTCGCCTACGAGCAGTACTTC
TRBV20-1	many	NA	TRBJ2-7	CSARSRAFRYEQYF	TGCAGTGCTAGATCCAGGGCCTTCCGCTACGAGCAGTACTTC
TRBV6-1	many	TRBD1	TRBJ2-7	CASSRTGSIDEQYF	TGTGCCAGCAGTCGGACAGGGAGCATTGACGAGCAGTACTTC
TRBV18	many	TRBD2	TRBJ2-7	CASSPGLAGSEQYF	TGTGCCAGCTCACCAGGGCTAGCGGGCTCCGAGCAGTACTTC
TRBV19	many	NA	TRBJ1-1	CASSTGRRTEAFF	TGTGCCAGTAGTACAGGGCGACGGACTGAAGCTTTCTTT
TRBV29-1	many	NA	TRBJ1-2	CSVVSGYGYTF	TGCAGCGTTGTATCCGGCTATGGCTACACCTTC
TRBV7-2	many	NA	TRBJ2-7	CASSLVSGTTPSYEQYF	TGTGCCAGCAGCTTAGTGTCCGGCACCACACCCTCCTACGAGCAGTACTTC
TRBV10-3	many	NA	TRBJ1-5	CAISERDLSLSNQPQHF	TGTGCCATCAGTGAAAGGGACTTATCCCTTAGCAATCAGCCCCAGCATTTT
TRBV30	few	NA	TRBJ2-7	CARQGLGPSYEQYF	TGTGCCCGGCAAGGACTCGGGCCCTCCTACGAGCAGTACTTC
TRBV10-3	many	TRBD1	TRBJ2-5	CAIRGQGLLETQYF	TGTGCCATCAGAGGACAGGGGCTATTAGAGACCCAGTACTTC